Presented here are 14 T cell receptor beta chains from one specimen sequenced in a study of blood T cell repertoires in COVID-19. TCRdb keeps only in-frame clones here, not all; method: immunoSEQ multiplex PCR. The sample contains over 200,000 clones, under 85% of which appear only once. Sequenced input: peripheral blood. The receptors derive from a woman aged 30 to 39 with COVID-19, enrolled during active disease.

The CDR3 protein is CASSRNRGFRVWPEAFF. In DNA, the CDR3 is TGTGCCAGCTCACGGAACAGGGGGTTTCGCGTGTGGCCTGAAGCTTTCTTT. V gene TRBV18 combines with J gene TRBJ1-1; 8 bases fit TRBD1. The length of the CDR3 is 17 residues. V lost 4 bases, J lost 6 bases, and 16 bases stayed unmatched. Looked up from germline, CDR1 is KGHSH and CDR2 is LQKENI.

This chain uses TRBV7-9 with TRBJ2-7, with TRBD1 as a possible D gene (6 bases). Germline V gene lookup returns CDR1 SEHNR and CDR2 FQNEAQ (reference sequence). The CDR3 extends over 14 amino acids. V gave up 6 bases and J gave up 2 bases, with 14 bases separating them. CDR3 amino acids: CASSPVDSTYEQYF. CDR3 DNA: TGTGCCAGCAGTCCTGTGGACAGTACCTACGAGCAGTACTTC.

The rearrangement links TRBV5-4 to TRBJ1-2, with D possibly TRBD1 on 6 matching bases. The ends were cut back, 10 bases at V and 4 bases at J, with 17 bases in the middle. The germline gives CDR1 SGHNT, CDR2 YYREEE (reference sequence). The CDR3 has 13 residues. For the CDR3, the DNA is TGTGCCGTCCGGGGGGCGTTTATCTATGGCTACACCTTC. Translated: CAVRGAFIYGYTF.

The V call is TRBV29-1, the J call TRBJ1-4, with D maybe TRBD1 (6 bases). Germline V CDR1 and CDR2: SQVTM, ANQGSEA. CDR3 length: 14 residues. The ends were cut back, 6 bases at V and 5 bases at J, with 16 bases in the middle. The CDR3 loop is CSVLPGGRNEKLFF. In nucleotides, the CDR3 is TGCAGCGTCCTCCCGGGGGGCCGAAATGAAAAACTGTTTTTT.

The chain uses TRBV6-5 and TRBJ2-2; D gene uncertain. Germline CDR1 MNHEY, CDR2 SVGAGI. The CDR3 is 14 residues long. Trimming stripped 8 bases from V and 0 bases from J, with 10 bases between. The CDR3 reads CASRGGANTGELFF. The CDR3 DNA sequence: TGTGCCAGCCGCGGCGGAGCGAACACCGGGGAGCTGTTTTTT.

V usage is TRBV2 and J usage is TRBJ1-5; D might be TRBD1 (6 bases). The V end lost 0 bases, the J end lost 10 bases, and 10 bases lay between the germline ends. The CDR3 extends over 13 amino acids. Germline CDR1 and CDR2: SNHLY and FYNNEI. The CDR3 reads CASSEAGDIPQHF. CDR3 DNA: TGTGCCAGCAGTGAAGCGGGGGACATACCCCAGCATTTT.

The V gene is TRBV7-9, the J gene TRBJ1-1; D is possibly TRBD1 (5 bases). This CDR3 contains 18 residues. Trimming took 6 bases from V and 3 from J, leaving 26 bases between them. Germline V gene data show CDR1 as SEHNR and CDR2 as FQNEAQ (reference sequence). CDR3 in amino acids: CASRGGEEKTRGDTEAFF. Written as DNA, the CDR3 is TGTGCCAGCAGAGGAGGGGAGGAAAAGACACGTGGGGACACTGAAGCTTTCTTT.

The chain recombines TRBV6-5 with TRBJ2-1, with a tentative D call TRBD2 (6 bases). Germline CDR1 MNHEY, CDR2 SVGAGI. The CDR3 is 12 residues long. Trimming removed 6 bases at V and 9 bases at J, with 12 bases between. The CDR3 spells CASRGGLGEQFF. CDR3 bases: TGTGCCAGCAGAGGAGGGTTGGGTGAGCAGTTCTTC.

In this sample, this clone turned up once. The chain recombines TRBV7-9 with TRBJ1-5, with D perhaps matching TRBD1 (6 bases). Germline values: CDR1 SEHNR, CDR2 FQNEAQ (reference sequence). V was trimmed by 0 bases and J by 9 bases, leaving 12 bases between them. The CDR3 has 14 amino acids. CDR3 in DNA: TGTGCCAGCAGCTTAGCTGGACAGAGCTGGCCCCAGCATTTT. This gives the protein CASSLAGQSWPQHF.

The chain carries TRBV5-5 and TRBJ2-2; the D gene is possibly TRBD1 (6 bases). V lost 4 bases to trimming and J lost 1 base, with 14 bases between them. Germline loops: CDR1 SGHKS, CDR2 YYEKEE (reference sequence). The CDR3 has 16 residues. The CDR3 region is CASSVTGLENTGELFF. DNA of the CDR3: TGTGCCAGCAGCGTAACAGGGTTGGAGAACACCGGGGAGCTGTTTTTT.

The chain carries TRBV7-2 and TRBJ2-7, with D possibly TRBD1 on 7 matching bases. This CDR3 is built from 16 residues. The V and J ends lost 1 base and 3 bases respectively, with 16 bases between them. Per the germline V gene, CDR1 is SGHTA and CDR2 is FQGNSA. The CDR3 DNA follows: TGTGCCAGCAGCTTAGGCTCGGCAGGGGGAGGCTACGAGCAGTACTTC. It codes for CASSLGSAGGGYEQYF.

The genes are TRBV25-1 and TRBJ1-2; no clear D. The CDR3 contains 12 residues. CDR1 is MGHDK, CDR2 SYGVNS, per germline. The V gene lost 4 bases and the J gene lost 8 bases, with 11 bases spanning the gap. The CDR3 is CASSGGGRGYTF. For the CDR3, the DNA is TGTGCCAGCAGTGGGGGAGGGAGGGGCTACACCTTC.

This clone was counted once. This chain's CDR3 is CASSPWTSSNEQFF. The DNA of the CDR3 is TGTGCCAGCAGCCCCTGGACTAGCAGCAATGAGCAGTTCTTC. The chain employs TRBV7-3 and TRBJ2-1, with 8 nucleotides matching TRBD2. V was pared by 5 bases and J by 6 bases, with 6 bases of the junction left unmatched. The germline gives CDR1 SGHTA, CDR2 FQGTGA. The CDR3 spans 14 residues.

This chain links TRBV2 with TRBJ2-7; TRBD2 matches 7 bases. V lost 8 bases to trimming and J lost 4 bases; unmatched junction nucleotides: 11. This CDR3 is 14 amino acids long. Germline V CDR1 and CDR2: SNHLY, FYNNEI. The CDR3 coding sequence is TGTGCCAGCCAGAGCGGGACGGCAACTTACGAGCAGTACTTC. Translating it yields CASQSGTATYEQYF.